This TCR beta chain is drawn from a study of cytomegalovirus exposure and HLA in healthy donors. PCR primers comprised 60 Vbeta and 13 Jbeta primers. Sequencing used immunoSEQ multiplex PCR; TCRdb keeps in-frame clones, though not all of them. The sample yields around 140,000 clones, roughly 70% seen once. The specimen was PBMCs. The sequence was obtained from a man in his fifties in good health and CMV-seropositive.

Here the CDR3 reads CASSLHATNYGYTF. The CDR3 DNA reads as TGTGCCAGCAGCTTACACGCGACTAACTATGGCTACACCTTC. The V and J genes are TRBV7-3 and TRBJ1-2; D remains unclear. The CDR3 has 14 residues. Deletions cut 2 bases from V and 0 bases from J, with 7 bases between. Germline V gene sequence: CDR1 SGHTA, CDR2 FQGTGA.